This TCR beta chain was recorded in a study of response to subunit inactivated influenza vaccine. Study results and limitations: Each seasonal influenza vaccination, the authors suggested, recruits few new T cells.

Germline V gene sequence: CDR1 MGHRA, CDR2 YSYEKL. Trimming shortened V by 0 bases and J by 7 bases, and 13 bases separated the two germline ends. The CDR3 contains 15 residues. Of note for this clonotype: Its antigen is not identified.

MiXCR, applied by TCRdb to the RT-PCR reads, yields one record per CDR3 protein. The sample contains 500,000 to 650,000 distinct CDR3 sequences, under 9% of which appear only once. The input for sequencing was PBMCs from blood, taken approximately 25 months after vaccination. The V and J genes are TRBV4-1 and TRBJ1-5; D is uncertain. This sequence was found in a man aged 45 to 75 who received an inactivated influenza vaccine. The CDR3 is CASSQDAGTGQPQHF. The CDR3 DNA reads as TGCGCCAGCAGCCAAGATGCGGGTACGGGGCAGCCCCAGCATTTT.